Listed below are T cell receptor beta chains from one sample, sequenced in a study of T cell changes during pregnancy in multiple sclerosis. Using immunoSEQ multiplex PCR, the repertoire was profiled, and TCRdb retains in-frame clones only, with some absent. The table lists about 70,000 clones, about 91% of them singletons, with more than 1.1% in the top ten. The material was peripheral blood, obtained after pregnancy. Receptors originate from a female donor with multiple sclerosis, enrolled in a pregnancy study. Both conserved end residues are part of each CDR3. The D gene is left open where the match is weak. Clone size appears in some rows only: once, few, many, or a class for an expanded clone.

TRBJ1-1 few TRBV5-1 NA TGCGCCAGCAGCTTGGGGAGTCCGATGAACACTGAAGCTTTCTTT CASSLGSPMNTEAFF
TRBJ2-7 NA TRBV18 TRBD2 TGTGCCAGCCTCACTGGGGGGGTCGAGCAGTACTTC CASLTGGVEQYF
TRBJ2-7 NA TRBV11-2 TRBD2 TGTGCCAGCAGCTTAGACGGGACTAGCAGCTACGAGCAGTACTTC CASSLDGTSSYEQYF
TRBJ2-7 NA TRBV18 TRBD1 TGTGCCAGCTCACAGGGTAGCAGGGGGTCCTACGAGCAGTACTTC CASSQGSRGSYEQYF
TRBJ1-1 NA TRBV5-1 NA TGCGCCAGCAGCCCGAAAGGACGGGGGAACACTGAAGCTTTCTTT CASSPKGRGNTEAFF
TRBJ1-5 NA TRBV30 NA TGTGCCTGGAGTGTACAGGATTATCAGCCCCAGCATTTT CAWSVQDYQPQHF
TRBJ2-7 once TRBV7-6 TRBD1 TGTGCCAGCAGCTCCGGTCCCACGGGACAGTCCTACGAGCAGTACTTC CASSSGPTGQSYEQYF
TRBJ2-7 NA TRBV7-2 NA TGTGCCAGCAGCTTAGGGAGGTTCTACGAGCAGTACTTC CASSLGRFYEQYF
TRBJ2-6 NA TRBV28 NA TGTGCCAGCAGTTTCGGACAGCTCTCTGGGGCCAACGTCCTGACTTTC CASSFGQLSGANVLTF
TRBJ2-7 NA TRBV6-1 TRBD1 TGTGCCAGCACACCGGGACAGGGGGCCTACGAGCAGTACTTC CASTPGQGAYEQYF
TRBJ1-1 NA TRBV20-1 NA TGCAGTGCTAAAAGGACGGCGGGGGCTTTCTTT CSAKRTAGAFF
TRBJ2-3 few TRBV2 TRBD1 TGTGCCAGCAGTCCGTTGACAGGGGTCACAGATACGCAGTATTTT CASSPLTGVTDTQYF
TRBJ1-1 NA TRBV10-2 NA TGCGCCAGCAGTGATCGCAGGGGTGGCACTGAAGCTTTCTTT CASSDRRGGTEAFF
TRBJ2-1 NA TRBV5-1 NA TGCGCCAGCAGCTTTAGCGGCTCTTACAATGAGCAGTTCTTC CASSFSGSYNEQFF
TRBJ2-1 NA TRBV5-1 NA TGCGCCAGCAGCTTGGTACCTAACTACAATGAGCAGTTCTTC CASSLVPNYNEQFF
TRBJ1-2 NA TRBV30 TRBD1 TGTGCCTGGAGCTTCCGGGACAGCCGTTTTGTCACCGGTGGCTACACCTTC CAWSFRDSRFVTGGYTF